The 15 T cell receptor beta chains listed next were all sequenced from one sample in a study of T cell clonotyping in hematopoietic cell transplantation. Clones were read by immunoSEQ multiplex PCR, and TCRdb kept only the in-frame ones, dropping some. The sample has roughly 4,500 clones; approximately 85% are singletons. Sequenced material: peripheral blood mononuclear cells, taken 180 days after allogeneic stem cell transplant. The source of these receptors is a male patient between 55 and 70 years old who had an allogeneic stem cell transplant from an unrelated donor, so T cells may come from the graft donor. Some clones in this sample may be carry-over from other donors' samples.

V is TRBV11-2 and J is TRBJ2-1, with a weak D call TRBD1 (6 bases). Germline V gives CDR1 SGHAT, CDR2 FQNNGV. This CDR3 is 16 amino acids long. Trimming stripped 1 base from V and 0 bases from J, with 10 bases between. The CDR3 DNA reads TGTGCCAGCAGCTTAGGGCAGGGGTACTCCTACAATGAGCAGTTCTTC. Amino acids: CASSLGQGYSYNEQFF.

V is TRBV30 and J is TRBJ1-3; D is uncertain. This CDR3 is built from 13 residues. Germline V gene data show CDR1 as GTSNPN and CDR2 as SVGIG (reference sequence). V was pared by 1 base and J by 4 bases, with 8 bases between. The CDR3 reads CAWSAVLGNTIYF. DNA of the CDR3: TGTGCCTGGAGTGCCGTCTTGGGAAACACCATATATTTT.

The chain has TRBV6-4 and TRBJ2-2; a possible D gene is TRBD1 (6 bases). V shed 7 bases and J shed 2 bases, with 17 bases lying between them. The CDR3 covers 16 residues. Germline V gene data show CDR1 as MRHNA and CDR2 as SNTAGT. The CDR3: CASNRQAIINTGELFF. The CDR3 DNA follows: TGTGCCAGCAATCGACAGGCCATTATTAACACCGGGGAGCTGTTTTTT.

This chain uses TRBV10-3 with TRBJ2-7; D call uncertain. This CDR3 comprises 13 residues. Trimming took 7 bases from V and 7 from J, leaving 17 bases between them. Germline assignment: CDR1 ENHRY and CDR2 SYGVKD. The CDR3 region is CAITGSTFEEQYF. In DNA, the CDR3 is TGTGCCATCACGGGCTCTACGTTTGAGGAGCAGTACTTC.

This sequence joins TRBV14 and TRBJ2-5, with 10 bases lining up with TRBD1. CDR1 is SGHDN and CDR2 is FVKESK in the germline V gene. The CDR3 spans 19 residues. The V segment lost 2 bases and the J segment 1 base; nucleotides outside the gene matches: 13. This chain's CDR3 is CASSQTLPGQGKFQETQYF. CDR3 sequence (DNA): TGTGCCAGCAGCCAAACCCTTCCGGGACAGGGGAAATTCCAAGAGACCCAGTACTTC.

J is TRBJ2-5 and V is TRBV28; D may be TRBD1 (6 bases). This CDR3 has 14 amino acids. Germline V CDR1 and CDR2: MDHEN, SYDVKM. V was pared by 5 bases and J by 0 bases, with 10 bases between. The CDR3: CASSPGQYQETQYF. CDR3 nucleotides: TGTGCCAGCAGTCCCGGACAGTACCAAGAGACCCAGTACTTC.

This clone was recorded once. The CDR3 DNA follows: TGTGCCAGCAGAAGCCCCGGGACAGGGGGGTGGAACACTGAAGCTTTCTTT. It is translated as CASRSPGTGGWNTEAFF. The rearrangement uses TRBV27 and TRBJ1-1, with 11 bases identical to TRBD1. Germline V CDR1 and CDR2: MNHEY, SMNVEV (reference sequence). Germline trimming cut 6 bases from V and 1 base from J; bases unmatched to any gene: 10. The CDR3 covers 17 residues.

This clone was seen once. This chain uses TRBV19 with TRBJ1-1; D might be TRBD1 (6 bases). This CDR3 has 15 residues. Germline lookup yields CDR1 LNHDA and CDR2 SQIVND (reference sequence). V was shortened by 2 bases and J by 2 bases, with 12 bases between the two germline ends. The CDR3 DNA reads TGTGCCAGTAGTATAAACTGGGGGGGCAACACTGAAGCTTTCTTT. Its translation is CASSINWGGNTEAFF.

This clone turned up a few times. The V and J genes are TRBV12-5 and TRBJ2-7; a weak D match, TRBD1 (5 bases). This CDR3 has 11 residues. Trimming removed 7 bases at V and 3 bases at J, with 7 bases between. Germline assignment: CDR1 LGHNT and CDR2 FRNRAP. The CDR3 spells CASAQGYEQYF. CDR3 nucleotides: TGTGCTAGTGCCCAGGGCTACGAGCAGTACTTC. The full variable domain, completed using reference TRBV12-5 and TRBJ2-7, is DARVTQTPRHKVTEMGQEVTMRCQPILGHNTVFWYRQTMMQGLELLAYFRNRAPLDDSGMPKDRFSAEMPDATLATLKIQPSEPRDSAVYFCASAQGYEQYFGPGTRLTVT.

CDR3 amino acids: CASRRTGFNEQFF. In DNA, the CDR3 is TGTGCCAGCAGACGAACAGGGTTCAATGAGCAGTTCTTC. The V and J genes are TRBV2 and TRBJ2-1, with D tentatively TRBD1 (6 bases). Germline values: CDR1 SNHLY, CDR2 FYNNEI. The CDR3 consists of 13 residues. Trimming shortened V by 6 bases and J by 6 bases, and 12 bases separated the two germline ends. Looking up the rest from reference TRBV2 and TRBJ2-1 gives the full variable domain: EPEVTQTPSHQVTQMGQEVILRCVPISNHLYFYWYRQILGQKVEFLVSFYNNEISEKSEIFDDQFSVERPDGSNFTLKIRSTKLEDSAMYFCASRRTGFNEQFFGPGTRLTVL.

The chain is built from TRBV18 and TRBJ1-2; D is unclear. The germline CDR1 and CDR2 sequences are KGHSH and LQKENI. Between the trimmed V and J ends, which lost 2 bases and 2 bases, there was a span of 12 bases. There are 15 residues in the CDR3. This chain's CDR3 is CASSPTAPSNYGYTF. CDR3 nucleotides: TGTGCCAGCTCACCAACAGCACCCTCAAACTATGGCTACACCTTC.

This clone was observed a single time. This rearrangement joins TRBV9 to TRBJ1-5; the match to TRBD1 covers 8 bases. CDR3 size: 13 residues. Germline CDR1 is SGDLS and CDR2 is YYNGEE. After removal of 3 bases from V and 6 bases from J, the junction contained 2 bases not matched to a gene. The CDR3 region is CASSATGVQPQHF. The CDR3 coding sequence is TGTGCCAGCAGCGCGACAGGGGTTCAGCCCCAGCATTTT. The whole variable domain, filled in from reference TRBV9 and TRBJ1-5, reads DSGVTQTPKHLITATGQRVTLRCSPRSGDLSVYWYQQSLDQGLQFLIQYYNGEERAKGNILERFSAQQFPDLHSELNLSSLELGDSALYFCASSATGVQPQHFGDGTRLSIL.

The J gene is TRBJ2-1, the V gene TRBV2; unclear D gene. Per germline, CDR1 SNHLY and CDR2 FYNNEI. This CDR3 spans 13 amino acids. Trimming removed 4 bases from V and 5 bases from J, with 9 bases in between. The CDR3 DNA reads TGTGCCAGCAGTGTGTCTATCAACAATGAGCAGTTCTTC. It codes for CASSVSINNEQFF.

CDR3 protein: CASSALNFYGYTF. CDR3 bases: TGTGCCAGCAGTGCACTTAACTTCTATGGCTACACCTTC. The chain couples TRBV2 to TRBJ1-2, with D hard to call. V lost 4 bases, J lost 4 bases, and 10 bases lay in between. The CDR3 spans 13 residues. Germline V gene lookup returns CDR1 SNHLY and CDR2 FYNNEI.

The chain uses TRBV2 and TRBJ2-2; 7 bases are a match to TRBD2. Germline CDR1 SNHLY, CDR2 FYNNEI. Germline trimming cut 9 bases from V and 0 bases from J; bases unmatched to any gene: 1. CDR3 length: 13 amino acids. CDR3 DNA sequence: TGTGCCAGTGGGACTACGAACACCGGGGAGCTGTTTTTT. Amino acid sequence: CASGTTNTGELFF.